The next 25 T cell receptor beta chains were all read from a single sample in a study. MiXCR, run by TCRdb on the 5' RACE reads, gives a single entry per CDR3 protein. The sample records roughly 20,000 distinct CDR3 sequences, under 40% being singletons. Sequences were obtained from tumor-infiltrating naive CD4+ T cells sorted from the breast tumor. Subset meaning: naive CD4+ T cells, CD4+CD45RA+CD25-. These receptors were collected from a female donor with breast cancer.

In this sample, this clonotype turned up many times. V usage is TRBV7-6 and J usage is TRBJ1-3; TRBD1 matches at 10 bases. This CDR3 spans 15 amino acids. Germline V gene data show CDR1 as SGHVS and CDR2 as FNYEAQ. V lost 6 bases, J lost 4 bases, and 6 bases stayed unmatched. CDR3 sequence reads: CASRLGTGAGNTIYF. CDR3 bases: TGTGCCAGCAGACTCGGGACAGGGGCCGGAAACACCATATATTTT.

J is TRBJ1-2 and V is TRBV19, with 7 bases fitting TRBD1. Looked up from germline, CDR1 is LNHDA and CDR2 is SQIVND (reference sequence). V trimming: 6 bases; J trimming: 5 bases; junction bases outside the gene matches: 12. This CDR3 has 15 residues. This CDR3 is CASSPGGGWFYGYTF. CDR3 nucleotides: TGTGCCAGTAGCCCAGGAGGGGGCTGGTTTTATGGCTACACCTTC.

This clonotype was detected only a few times. The chain recombines TRBV20-1 with TRBJ2-1, with TRBD2 identical over 14 bases. Germline lookup yields CDR1 DFQATT and CDR2 SNEGSKA (reference sequence). With 6 bases clipped from V and 7 bases from J, the junction kept 8 bases outside the gene matches. The CDR3 runs to 15 residues. In nucleotides, the CDR3 is TGCAGTGCCCTTCGACTAGCGGGAGGGCCGAATGAGCAGTTCTTC. Its translation: CSALRLAGGPNEQFF.

Only a few counts were recorded for this clonotype. The V call is TRBV5-1, the J call TRBJ2-7; possibly TRBD1 or TRBD2 for D (5 bases each). CDR3 length equals 14 residues. The ends were cut back, 6 bases at V and 2 bases at J, with 15 bases in the middle. The germline gives CDR1 SGHRS, CDR2 YFSETQ. The CDR3 nucleotides are TGCGCCAGCACTCCATTGATGGGGGCCTACGAGCAGTACTTC. Translation gives CASTPLMGAYEQYF.

Points on this clonotype: This could be a read error, since a much larger clone is one nucleotide away. The conserved final phenylalanine or tryptophan is absent from the CDR3, which likely points to a read error. The J gene is TRBJ2-7, the V gene TRBV7-9, with D unclear. The CDR3 has 15 residues. Trimming stripped 5 bases from V and 2 bases from J, with 16 bases between. From germline, CDR1 is SEHNR and CDR2 FQNEAQ (reference sequence). In DNA form, the CDR3 reads TGTGCCAGCAGCGAGAAGGCCGTAGGAACCTACGAGCAGTACCTC. Translated, it gives CASSEKAVGTYEQYL.

The sample holds many counts of this clonotype. The chain recombines TRBV7-6 with TRBJ2-7, with 11 bases that match TRBD2. CDR1 is SGHVS, CDR2 FNYEAQ, per germline. V lost 4 bases, J lost 3 bases, and 11 bases stayed unmatched. The CDR3 length is 17 residues. CDR3 in DNA: TGTGCCAGCAGCTCACCGTCCCTAGCGGGAGGTCGCTACGAGCAGTACTTC. Its protein is CASSSPSLAGGRYEQYF.

In regard to this clonotype: This clone may be a read error of a much larger clone one base away. Here the CDR3 omits its conserved ending phenylalanine or tryptophan, so a read error is the likely source. This rearrangement joins TRBV6-5 to TRBJ1-6, with a possible D match to TRBD1 (5 bases). From germline, CDR1 is MNHEY and CDR2 SVGAGI. V lost 2 bases to trimming and J lost 11 bases, with 19 bases between them. The CDR3 length is 16 residues. CDR3 protein: CASSYIRDGRWTPLHL. The DNA of the CDR3 is TGTGCCAGCAGTTACATCAGGGACGGTCGATGGACACCCCTCCACCTT.

Sample share makes this clonotype medium-sized (0.01 to 0.1%). This sequence joins TRBV4-1 and TRBJ1-5, with D unclear. This CDR3 has 13 amino acids. V lost 4 bases and J 5 bases, leaving 9 bases between the germline ends. CDR1 and CDR2 (germline): MGHRA, YSYEKL. The CDR3 DNA is TGCGCCAGCAGCCCGCCGGGGTATCAGCCCCAGCATTTT. The encoded protein is CASSPPGYQPQHF.

V is TRBV11-2 and J is TRBJ1-3; D unclear. The CDR3 is 12 amino acids. The germline gives CDR1 SGHAT, CDR2 FQNNGV. The V end lost 5 bases, the J end lost 7 bases, and 9 bases lay between the germline ends. The CDR3 nucleotides read TGTGCCAGCAGCCCAGGTTTTAACACCATATATTTT. It yields the protein CASSPGFNTIYF.

The gene calls are TRBV7-3 and TRBJ2-7, with 10 positions matching TRBD1. V shed 0 bases, J shed 5 bases, and the junction held 7 bases outside the gene matches. Germline values: CDR1 SGHTA, CDR2 FQGTGA. The CDR3 length is 16 residues. CDR3 in DNA: TGTGCCAGCAGCTTAACGGGAGGGACAGGGGTGAACGAGCAGTACTTC. Translated, it gives CASSLTGGTGVNEQYF.

This clonotype was seen more than once but under ten times. CDR3: CATSDPGGHNEQFF. The CDR3 bases are TGTGCCACCAGTGACCCAGGGGGTCACAATGAGCAGTTCTTC. The chain joins TRBV24-1 to TRBJ2-1; TRBD1 matches 7 bases. V gave up 4 bases and J gave up 5 bases; unmatched junction bases: 4. The CDR3 has 14 residues. The germline CDR1 and CDR2 sequences are KGHDR and SFDVKD.

Of note for this clonotype: A junction end diverges from the germline sequence, so it may reflect a read error. The V call is TRBV7-2, the J call TRBJ1-1; D is perhaps TRBD1 (5 bases). The CDR3 is 14 amino acids. Germline V gene sequence: CDR1 SGHTA, CDR2 FQGNSA. The CDR3 DNA sequence: TGTGCCAGCAGCTTAGGACAGTTGAACGCTGAAGCTTTCTTT. Its translation is CASSLGQLNAEAFF.

By share, this clonotype counts as medium-sized. The V call is TRBV6-1, the J call TRBJ1-2; the match to TRBD1 covers 10 bases. The junction had 6 bases not matched to a gene; V was cut back by 0 bases and J by 5 bases. Germline-derived CDR1 and CDR2 are MNHNS and SASEGT. This CDR3 has 16 amino acids. The chain's CDR3 is CASSEAPTGGVYGYTF. The CDR3 region has the DNA TGTGCCAGCAGTGAAGCCCCGACAGGGGGCGTTTATGGCTACACCTTC.

The CDR3 spells CSVESDSDYEQYF. The CDR3 DNA is TGCAGCGTTGAGAGCGACAGTGACTACGAGCAGTACTTC. V is TRBV29-1 and J is TRBJ2-7, with a weak D call TRBD1 (5 bases). Trimming pared 3 bases from V and 3 bases from J, leaving 12 bases between. CDR1 SQVTM and CDR2 ANQGSEA come from the germline V gene. This CDR3 comprises 13 residues.

In the case of this clonotype: An end of the junction does not agree with germline; a read error may underlie this. The J gene is TRBJ1-2, the V gene TRBV7-9, with D maybe TRBD1 (6 bases). Germline V CDR1 and CDR2: SEHNR, FQNEAQ (reference sequence). The CDR3 totals 13 residues. This CDR3 reads CASSSAGRGGCTF. CDR3 DNA sequence: TGTGCCAGCAGCTCTGCGGGACGGGGGGGCTGCACCTTC. The variable domain in full, with the rest retrieved from reference TRBV7-9 and TRBJ1-2, is DTGVSQNPRHKITKRGQNVTFRCDPISEHNRLYWYRQTLGQGPEFLTYFQNEAQLEKSRLLSDRFSAERPKGSFSTLEIQRTEQGDSAMYLCASSSAGRGGCTFGSGTRLTVV.

The chain is built from TRBV20-1 and TRBJ1-1, with D tentatively TRBD1 (5 bases). Germline V gene data show CDR1 as DFQATT and CDR2 as SNEGSKA (reference sequence). V shed 6 bases and J shed 4 bases, with 12 bases lying between them. The CDR3 is 12 residues long. The CDR3 loop reads CSARRGGTEAFF. In nucleotides, the CDR3 is TGCAGTGCGAGGAGGGGAGGCACTGAAGCTTTCTTT.

This rearrangement joins TRBV15 to TRBJ2-7, with a possible D match to TRBD2 (6 bases). V lost 3 bases and J 2 bases, leaving 14 bases between the germline ends. The length of the CDR3 is 15 residues. Germline V gives CDR1 LNHNV, CDR2 YYDKDF (reference sequence). As DNA, the CDR3 is TGTGCCACCAGCAGCCGACGCGGGAACACCTACGAGCAGTACTTC. Translated, it gives CATSSRRGNTYEQYF.

Notes on this clonotype: This may stem from a read error, because a much larger clone lies one nucleotide away. The DNA of the CDR3 is TGTGCCACCAGCAGAGGGGGGCCGCGCAATCGGCCCCAGCATTTT. The encoded protein is CATSRGGPRNRPQHF. V usage is TRBV15 and J usage is TRBJ1-5, with a tentative D call TRBD1 (6 bases). Per the germline V gene, CDR1 is LNHNV and CDR2 is YYDKDF (reference sequence). The CDR3 is made up of 15 amino acids. The full variable domain, completed using reference TRBV15 and TRBJ1-5, is DAMVIQNPRYQVTQFGKPVTLSCSQTLNHNVMYWYQQKSSQAPKLLFHYYDKDFNNEADTPDNFQSRRPNTSFCFLDIRSPGLGDTAMYLCATSRGGPRNRPQHFGDGTRLSIL.

Regarding this clonotype: At one end, the junction sequence differs from germline, possibly due to a read error. The chain carries TRBV6-1 and TRBJ1-1; D is possibly TRBD1 (5 bases). The CDR3 is made up of 15 amino acids. Per germline, CDR1 MNHNS and CDR2 SASEGT. In DNA form, the CDR3 reads TGTGCCAGCAGTGAAAAGGCGGCAGGGAACACTGAAGCTCTCTTT. Translating gives CASSEKAAGNTEALF.

This clonotype was seen repeatedly, ten times or more. The chain uses TRBV29-1 and TRBJ2-7; perhaps TRBD1 as D (5 bases). The CDR3 is 12 residues long. V was trimmed by 0 bases and J by 3 bases, leaving 6 bases between them. Germline CDR1 reads SQVTM; CDR2 reads ANQGSEA. CDR3 nucleotide sequence: TGCAGCGTTGAAGATGACAGCTACGAGCAGTACTTC. Amino acid sequence: CSVEDDSYEQYF.

This clonotype has ten or more counts. The DNA for the CDR3 is TGTGCCAGCAAAGACAGGGGCTATGGCTACACCTTC. Translation: CASKDRGYGYTF. The chain carries TRBV6-5 and TRBJ1-2; 8 nucleotides align to TRBD1. The V segment lost 7 bases and the J segment 4 bases; nucleotides outside the gene matches: 2. This CDR3 region has 12 residues. Germline CDR1 is MNHEY and CDR2 is SVGAGI.

This sequence joins TRBV6-1 and TRBJ1-5; tentatively, D is TRBD1 (6 bases). Germline CDR1 is MNHNS and CDR2 is SASEGT. The CDR3 has 15 residues. Between the trimmed V and J ends, which lost 7 bases and 2 bases, there was a span of 15 bases. CDR3 protein: CASMGGTLGNQPQHF. CDR3 DNA: TGTGCCAGCATGGGCGGGACACTAGGCAATCAGCCCCAGCATTTT.

This clonotype rates as medium-sized. The V gene is TRBV5-1, the J gene TRBJ2-1, with D perhaps matching TRBD2 (5 bases). Germline lookup yields CDR1 SGHRS and CDR2 YFSETQ. Between the trimmed V and J ends, which lost 3 bases and 8 bases, there was a span of 9 bases. This CDR3 contains 12 residues. CDR3 coding DNA: TGCGCCAGCAGCTGGCTCGGGGATGAGCAGTTCTTC. It specifies CASSWLGDEQFF.

This clonotype was detected a few times. The rearrangement joins TRBV5-1 to TRBJ2-3; D gene uncertain. The CDR3 extends over 12 amino acids. The germline V and J ends were trimmed by 4 bases and 3 bases, with 6 bases remaining between them. The germline gives CDR1 SGHRS, CDR2 YFSETQ. In DNA, the CDR3 is TGCGCCAGCAGCAAACGAACAGATACGCAGTATTTT. This encodes CASSKRTDTQYF.

To note about this clonotype: One junction end does not reproduce the germline sequence, and a read error may be involved. The CDR3 reads CASSPLGSRAASHNEQFF. The DNA of the CDR3 is TGTGCCAGCAGCCCTTTGGGCTCTAGAGCGGCCTCCCACAATGAGCAGTTCTTC. The V gene is TRBV7-3, the J gene TRBJ2-1; tentative D call: TRBD2 (5 bases). The CDR3 sequence is 18 residues long. Germline CDR1 reads SGHTA; CDR2 reads FQGTGA.